Below, one T cell receptor beta chain is given with its context. Its antigen is still unknown. Base quality data are lacking; no much larger clone is found one base away. This entry belongs to a study of Ad26.COV2.S vaccination and SARS-CoV-2 variants (dated by TCRdb to the early 2020s). Broadly, across the study: Donors in the vaccine arm were drawn from COV1001, a phase I-IIa trial of Ad26.COV2.S in healthy adults that was multicentre, randomized, double-blind and placebo-controlled. Dosing of Ad26.COV2.S was intramuscular, at either 5x10^10 or 1x10^11 viral particles, delivered as one shot or as two shots spaced 56 days apart. TCRbeta repertoire sequencing was used to assess the specificity and breadth of SARS-CoV-2-reactive T cell receptors after Ad26.COV2.S vaccination. A total of approximately 32 samples were included in the TCR-sequenced set, comprising around 19 Ad26.COV2.S vaccine recipients, 5 placebo recipients and 8 SARS-CoV-2 convalescent individuals. Trial participants were randomized into five groups of five, in which low-dose or high-dose Ad26.COV2.S was given once or twice, or placebo was given on both occasions. Investigators did not know the trial group allocation while performing experiments and assessing outcomes.

TCRbeta CDR3 regions were sequenced with the immunoSEQ Assay. After extraction, genomic DNA underwent amplification by bias-controlled multiplex PCR, followed by high-throughput sequencing. Under the source paper's analysis protocol: To quantify the absolute abundance of each unique TCRbeta CDR3 region, sequences were collapsed and filtered. T cell fraction was estimated by normalizing TCRbeta template counts to usable DNA, with usable DNA measured through amplification of reference genes found in all nucleated cells. Repertoire TCRs were annotated as SARS-CoV-2-specific by exact matching of V gene, CDR3 amino acid sequence and J gene to a known reactive TCR set. The reference SARS-CoV-2 TCR set was obtained from MIRA and was filtered for enrichment in COVID-19-positive ImmuneCODE repertoires, whereby public or cross-reactive TCRs were removed. Using the MIRA antigens, annotated TCRs were further analysed by specific ORF or by position within an ORF. Depth was the summed frequency of annotated unique rearrangements, while breadth was defined as annotated unique rearrangements over total unique productive rearrangements. Two-sided Wilcoxon rank-sum tests were applied when comparing TCR breadth between groups. What TCRdb holds here is the immuneACCESS table cut down to in-frame rearrangements. Part of the clones is not present; checked against another copy, under half of the missing clones reflect an unresolved V gene, and the others are unexplained. The DNA was the basis for D and trimming; V, J and clone size are from that table. In all, the sample holds roughly 500,000 clones, and nearly 90% of those were seen once. The biggest ten clones account for approximately 2.5% of the sample.

Broader findings and caveats from the paper: Spike-specific TCR breadth was higher in Ad26.COV2.S recipients than in placebo recipients (P = 0.0014). The study was not powered for comparison of responses between vaccine doses or regimens. Vaccine and placebo recipients had similar non-spike TCR breadth, a finding consistent with the vaccine containing only spike. Substantial breadth of spike-specific CD8+ and CD4+ T cell responses was reported after vaccination. According to the authors, total T cell responses may have been underestimated by the TCR breadth and depth analyses.

Explained via the paper, the treatment or condition label denotes: roughly 19 received Ad26.COV2.S at low or high dose, single or two shots; about 5 received placebo; per-sample allocation not given. Repertoires of vaccine and placebo recipients were sequenced from samples taken on day 63 after the first injection. Cohort 1b enrolled around 24 adults aged 18-55 years at a single site in Boston, USA, between 29 July and 7 August 2020. Ad26.COV2.S consisted of a replication-incompetent adenovirus type 26 vector by which a prefusion-stabilized SARS-CoV-2 spike protein from the original Wuhan strain was expressed. The sample in question was peripheral blood, obtained in a trial of Ad26.COV2.S vaccine versus placebo. The clonotype comes from a person between 18 and 65 years old who received the Ad26.COV2.S COVID-19 vaccine or a placebo.

At the DNA level, the sequence is TGTGCCAGCAGCTTGGTTGGGGGAGTAGAGACCCAGTACTTC. Translation gives CASSLVGGVETQYF. This chain joins TRBV5-4 to TRBJ2-5; the D segment may tentatively be TRBD1 or TRBD2, each giving 5 matched bases. The CDR3 has 14 amino acids, counting the end cysteine and phenylalanine. The DNA shown is the 42-base CDR3, in frame from base 1. Trimming costs V 0 bases and J 4 bases, and their ends lie 10 bases apart. The germline V gene encodes CDR1 SGHNT and CDR2 YYREEE (reference sequence). Here the CDR3 is joined to the reference TRBV5-4 and TRBJ2-5 genes, and the full variable domain is: ETGVTQSPTHLIKTRGQQVTLRCSSQSGHNTVSWYQQALGQGPQFIFQYYREEENGRGNFPPRFSGLQFPNYSSELNVNALELDDSALYLCASSLVGGVETQYFGPGTRLLVL.